This TCR beta chain comes out of a study of T cells in Graves' hyperthyroidism and ophthalmopathy (dated by TCRdb to about 2019). In terms of the full investigation: Peripheral blood was collected at initial diagnosis, before any treatment. Once sampling was done, hyperthyroidism patients were given methimazole at a starting dose of 30 mg daily, whereas ophthalmopathy patients were given high-dose intravenous methylprednisolone. To identify distinguishing TCR V-J signatures, a discovery cohort of around 100 patients was used, comprising approximately 40 with Graves' ophthalmopathy and some 60 with stable Graves' hyperthyroidism. Whether ophthalmopathy could be predicted prospectively was tested in an independent validation cohort made up of about 20 hyperthyroidism patients plus 17 patients who later progressed to ophthalmopathy. The study also compared thyroid tissue and blood T-cell repertoires from about 6 Graves' hyperthyroidism patients. The roughly 100 discovery patients were randomly divided into training and test sets at a 7:3 ratio. According to the paper, TCR Vbeta CDR3 sequencing was carried out on 135 peripheral blood samples, which came from fewer than 50 ophthalmopathy, fewer than 80 hyperthyroidism and 17 progressor patients. The full study reports these points: In validation, progression to ophthalmopathy was predicted by the model with roughly 71% sensitivity and 72% to 85% specificity, a median of 6.5 months before onset. Most expanded thyroid clonotypes (frequency above 0.001) were also detected in blood, suggesting blood repertoires may reflect thyroid immune responses. In cross-validation, a model built on a 13 V-J signature told ophthalmopathy apart from stable hyperthyroidism with 85% to 90% sensitivity and around 83% specificity, and in testing the same model reached 80%/75%. No statistical method was used to fix the sample size in advance, and group allocation was not hidden from the investigators.

The germline V gene encodes CDR1 LGHNT and CDR2 FRNRAP. The CDR3 numbers 19 residues from cysteine through phenylalanine. Just the 57-base CDR3 DNA is kept, in frame starting at base 1. Ophthalmopathy patients had moderately to severely active disease, with a Clinical Activity Score of 3 or more, a NOSPECS grade of 4 or more, and a disease duration of less than 3 months. Exclusion was applied to patients with uncontrolled infections, other autoimmune diseases, pregnancy or lactation. Diagnoses were based on clinical symptoms, serum thyroxine and TRAb, thyroid ultrasound and orbital computed tomography. PBMCs were separated from roughly 10 ml of fresh peripheral blood using Ficoll-Paque density gradient centrifugation. Total RNA was extracted using Trizol reagent, and RNA quality was assessed on an Agilent 2100 Bioanalyzer. About this clonotype itself: Its antigen specificity is not known. A junction boundary mismatches the germline segment, possibly from a read error.

The TCR beta CDR3 regions were amplified from the RNA transcripts. The first round of RT-PCR for the TCR CDR3 was performed with the HTBI primer set and the Qiagen OneStep RT-PCR kit. Libraries were constructed in a second round of multiplex PCR, after which size selection and purification were carried out. Libraries were sequenced paired-end with 100 bp reads on an Illumina HiSeq2000. The original methods were these. Raw data were processed with SOAPnuke, discarding reads with adapters, uncalled bases, mean Phred below 15, or no exact constant-primer or identifier match. High-quality paired reads were merged with COPE v1.2.5, and unique nucleotide sequences were defined as clonotypes. Clonotypes were aligned to IMGT TRBV, TRBD and TRBJ reference segments using MiTCR v1.1. The analysis was restricted to V-J combinations with a frequency above 0.0001, which together covered 99.2% of the repertoires. A TCS score was defined as the ratio of F50 (clonal expansion) to E x V (chaos), with BLOSUM62-based TCRdist applied between CDR3 peptides within each V-J. Welch's t-statistics and random forest reduced approximately 520 V-J features to some 14, which were used in a naive Bayes classifier (R e1071). In TCRdb, the public reads were trimmed at Q25 with fastp and aligned with MiXCR, with productive beta chains retained. Every distinct CDR3 protein forms one entry, paired with its most common genes and DNA. These V and J calls originate from TCRdb's pipeline instead of the authors' own analysis. The sample profile shows about 270,000 distinct CDR3 sequences; 22% of them were found once. The biggest ten clones account for under 65% of the sample.

The chain links TRBV12-5 with TRBJ2-7; the D segment might be TRBD1 or TRBD2, since each matches 5 bases. Sequencing was performed on blood. The sequence came from a young man with Graves' ophthalmopathy. Here is the DNA: TGTGCTAGTGGTTTGGACTGGGGGTTGTCCGGGATCGGTTTTTACGAGCAGAACTTC. Translated, it reads CASGLDWGLSGIGFYEQNF. Beyond the CDR3, the reference TRBV12-5 and TRBJ2-7 genes provide the residues; the full variable domain reads: DARVTQTPRHKVTEMGQEVTMRCQPILGHNTVFWYRQTMMQGLELLAYFRNRAPLDDSGMPKDRFSAEMPDATLATLKIQPSEPRDSAVYFCASGLDWGLSGIGFYEQNFGPGTRLTVT.